The sequence of this TCR beta chain was determined in a study of early T cells in non-severe SARS-CoV-2 infection. Germline V CDR1 and CDR2: MNHEY, SVGAGI. V lost 5 bases, J lost 3 bases, and 4 bases stayed unmatched. The CDR3 length is 15 residues. One entry per CDR3 protein results from TCRdb running MiXCR on the 5' RACE reads. This table has over 25,000 distinct CDR3 sequences, 4.5% to 5% appearing once. The rearrangement joins TRBV6-5 to TRBJ2-2; TRBD1 aligns across 9 bases. Sequenced input: whole blood. The clonotype originates from an adult who was a healthcare worker with PCR-confirmed SARS-CoV-2 infection or an uninfected control (not recorded which). For the CDR3, the DNA is TGTGCCAGCAGTCCCGGGACAGGGCACACCGGGGAGCTGTTTTTT. As protein: CASSPGTGHTGELFF.